This T cell receptor beta chain was captured in a study of T cells in localized non-small cell lung cancer. General study points: Sequence data derive from only one tumor region, so heterogeneity remains possible. Overall survival was longer when the density of T cells in the blood was higher.

Germline V lookup: CDR1 LNHDA, CDR2 SQIVND (reference sequence). The V gene end was trimmed by 5 bases and the J gene end by 12 bases; junction bases not matched to a gene: 5. CDR3 length: 12 residues. As concerns this clone: Its antigen is not identified.

Generated by immunoSEQ multiplex PCR, the TCRdb table keeps only in-frame clones and is missing some. There are about 31,000 clones in the sample; around 90% occur only once, and less than 5% lies in the top ten. The V and J genes are TRBV19 and TRBJ1-5; TRBD1 aligns across 9 bases. The sample in question was peripheral blood mononuclear cells, obtained before any cancer treatment. The TCR comes from a woman aged 35-75 years with stage III lung adenocarcinoma. The CDR3 loop reads CASSPRGQGQHF. The CDR3 region has the DNA TGTGCCAGTAGTCCTAGGGGACAGGGCCAGCATTTT.